A single sample is the source of the 24 T cell receptor beta chains below, sequenced in a study of T cells expressing NK-cell markers. TCRdb re-called the 5' RACE reads and gives one entry per CDR3 protein, without DNA. This listing includes hundreds of thousands of distinct CDR3 sequences. The sample was blood T cells: a sorted CD56 or NKG2C T cell subset, CD4+ or CD8+ T cells, or bulk PBMC T cells (not recorded which). The source of these receptors is a young man in good health.

The chain has TRBV6-2 or TRBV6-3 and TRBJ2-7; TCRdb selects TRBD2, and the lack of DNA leaves this call unchecked. The CDR3 runs 15 residues. CDR1 is MNHEY and CDR2 is SVGEGT in the germline V gene. The CDR3 is CASSGRADGSYEQYF.

The chain uses TRBV6-2 or TRBV6-3 and TRBJ2-7; TCRdb's D call, TRBD2, is unchecked because there is no DNA. The CDR3 sequence is 14 residues long. Per germline, CDR1 MNHEY and CDR2 SVGEGT. CDR3 region: CASSHLSFSVEQYF.

This chain links TRBV28 with TRBJ2-7; lacking DNA, the TRBD2 call made by TCRdb goes unchecked. The CDR3 is made up of 14 amino acids. Germline loops: CDR1 MDHEN, CDR2 SYDVKM. This chain's CDR3 is CASRIGRGDYEQYF.

This sequence joins TRBV10-1 and TRBJ2-5; no DNA is available, so the TRBD1 call from TCRdb remains unchecked. The CDR3 extends over 18 amino acids. The germline V gene has CDR1 WNHNN and CDR2 SYGVQD (reference sequence). CDR3 amino acids: CASSESLSRRGDQETQYF.

The CDR3 here is CSVGLVVDEQYF. This rearrangement joins TRBV29-1 to TRBJ2-7. CDR3 length equals 12 residues. Looked up from germline, CDR1 is SQVTM and CDR2 is ANQGSEA.

The V call is TRBV24-1, the J call TRBJ2-3; lacking DNA, the TRBD1 call made by TCRdb goes unchecked. CDR1 KGHDR and CDR2 SFDVKD come from the germline V gene. The CDR3 covers 12 residues. The CDR3 sequence is CATGAATDTQYF.

V and J are TRBV24-1 and TRBJ2-1. The germline gives CDR1 KGHDR, CDR2 SFDVKD. The CDR3 spans 14 residues. CDR3 loop: CATSLGSSYNEQFF.

V is TRBV7-9 and J is TRBJ2-2; TCRdb's D call of TRBD1 is untestable without DNA. Per the germline V gene, CDR1 is SEHNR and CDR2 is FQNEAQ (reference sequence). This CDR3 is 16 amino acids long. The CDR3 sequence is CASSQSAGELTGELFF.

The rearrangement joins TRBV2 to TRBJ1-4. Germline V lookup: CDR1 SNHLY, CDR2 FYNNEI. This CDR3 region has 11 residues. CDR3 residues: CASRLIEKLFF.

V and J are TRBV27 and TRBJ1-5; TCRdb's D gene call, TRBD1, goes unchecked for lack of DNA. There are 16 residues in the CDR3. The germline CDR1 and CDR2 sequences are MNHEY and SMNVEV (reference sequence). CDR3 loop: CASKGVGAASNQPQHF.

V usage is TRBV9 and J usage is TRBJ2-5; TCRdb calls TRBD2, which cannot be checked without DNA. CDR1 and CDR2 from the germline V gene are SGDLS and YYNGEE. The CDR3 is made up of 18 amino acids. The CDR3 spells CASSSPRGGSVGEETQYF.

This chain joins TRBV5-1 and TRBJ2-1; TCRdb reports TRBD1, a call that lacks DNA to check it against. Per germline, CDR1 SGHRS and CDR2 YFSETQ. The CDR3 loop spans 16 amino acids. This chain's CDR3 is CASSRAPGQGNNEQFF.

The chain links TRBV2 to TRBJ2-1; the TCRdb call, TRBD2, lacks DNA for checking. Germline CDR1 reads SNHLY; CDR2 reads FYNNEI. CDR3 length: 16 residues. CDR3 loop: CATKRRGLGFDNEQFF.

This rearrangement joins TRBV2 to TRBJ1-2; TCRdb's D call of TRBD1 is untestable without DNA. CDR3 size: 15 residues. The germline gives CDR1 SNHLY, CDR2 FYNNEI. The chain's CDR3 is CASSERGRANYGYTF.

V usage is TRBV5-1 and J usage is TRBJ2-3; TCRdb names TRBD2, which stays unverified in the absence of DNA. The CDR3 is 15 amino acids. Germline CDR1 reads SGHRS; CDR2 reads YFSETQ. This CDR3 reads CASSFSGDRTDTQYF.

The V and J genes are TRBV3-1 and TRBJ2-3; TCRdb outputs TRBD2, but without DNA this stays unchecked. Germline V gives CDR1 LGHDT, CDR2 YNNKEL (reference sequence). This CDR3 contains 18 residues. CDR3 loop: CASSQVAPLAASTDTQYF.

The chain employs TRBV5-1 and TRBJ2-3; absent DNA, TCRdb's TRBD2 call cannot be checked. This CDR3 is 15 amino acids long. The V gene's germline CDR1 is SGHRS and CDR2 YFSETQ. This chain's CDR3 is CASSLKGGSPDTQYF.

This rearrangement joins TRBV30 to TRBJ2-1. The germline V gene encodes CDR1 GTSNPN and CDR2 SVGIG (reference sequence). The CDR3 extends over 13 amino acids. CDR3 amino acids: CAWSVLGINEQFF.

The V gene is TRBV19, the J gene TRBJ2-3. This CDR3 is 14 amino acids long. Germline V gene lookup returns CDR1 LNHDA and CDR2 SQIVND (reference sequence). CDR3 in amino acids: CASKAVGEADTQYF. The whole variable domain, filled in from reference TRBV19 and TRBJ2-3, reads DGGITQSPKYLFRKEGQNVTLSCEQNLNHDAMYWYRQDPGQGLRLIYYSQIVNDFQKGDIAEGYSVSREKKESFPLTVTSAQKNPTAFYLCASKAVGEADTQYFGPGTRLTVL.

The genes are TRBV28 and TRBJ2-3; no DNA is available, so the TRBD2 call from TCRdb remains unchecked. This CDR3 is built from 15 residues. The germline gives CDR1 MDHEN, CDR2 SYDVKM. This chain's CDR3 is CASSGGGPGTDTQYF.

This chain connects TRBV6-5 to TRBJ1-2. This CDR3 is 11 amino acids long. Germline-derived CDR1 and CDR2 are MNHEY and SVGAGI. The CDR3 sequence: CASYSRGSYTF.

This chain links TRBV20-1 with TRBJ2-1; the D gene TCRdb calls, TRBD1, cannot be checked with no DNA. The length of the CDR3 is 15 residues. CDR1 DFQATT and CDR2 SNEGSKA come from the germline V gene (reference sequence). The CDR3 is CSARGAAPDPNEQFF.

The V and J genes are TRBV18 and TRBJ2-1; TCRdb indicates TRBD2, and absent DNA this call remains unverified. CDR1 is KGHSH, CDR2 LQKENI, per germline. CDR3 length: 14 residues. CDR3 sequence: CASSPPPRGSEQFF.

The CDR3 protein is CASHQTGVNTEAFF. The chain couples TRBV2 to TRBJ1-1; TCRdb proposes TRBD1, but this gene call is untestable without DNA. This CDR3 has 14 residues. The germline CDR1 and CDR2 sequences are SNHLY and FYNNEI.